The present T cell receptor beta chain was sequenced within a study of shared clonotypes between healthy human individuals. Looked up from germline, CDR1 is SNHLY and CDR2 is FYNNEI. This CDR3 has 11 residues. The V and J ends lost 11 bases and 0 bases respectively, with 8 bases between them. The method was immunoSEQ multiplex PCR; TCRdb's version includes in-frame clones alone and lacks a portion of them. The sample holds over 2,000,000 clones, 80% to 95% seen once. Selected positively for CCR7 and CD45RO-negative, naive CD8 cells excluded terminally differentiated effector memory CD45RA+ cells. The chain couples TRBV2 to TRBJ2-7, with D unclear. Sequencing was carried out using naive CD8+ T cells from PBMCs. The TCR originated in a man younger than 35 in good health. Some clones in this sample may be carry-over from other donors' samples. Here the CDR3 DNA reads TGTGCCCAGGCGTTCTCCTACGAGCAGTACTTC. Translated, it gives CAQAFSYEQYF.